This T cell receptor beta chain comes out of a study of blood T cells in healthy people across ages (dated by TCRdb to between 2014 and 2016). Regarding the research as a whole: In model experiments, roughly one uniquely barcoded TCR beta cDNA molecule per two T cells was captured by template switching. To track age-related changes in TCR beta repertoire diversity, the study relied on deep sequencing normalized with unique cDNA molecular identifiers. The donors were divided into four age groups: young (average approximately 15 years), middle-aged (approximately 39), aged (approximately 62) and long-lived (about 79). To avoid experimental bias, donors of different ages were randomly spread across the sequencing lanes. For two donors (one aged 18 to 29 and one aged 80 or older), the study analyzed two additional independent replicas of 1 million unique cDNA reads from the same blood draw.

The 39 donors, aged roughly 6 to 90 years, were systemically healthy Caucasian individuals from Russia. Each donor gave about 10 milliliters of peripheral blood, drawn into EDTA-treated Vacutainer tubes. PBMCs were isolated by Ficoll-Paque density-gradient centrifugation, with at least 6 million obtained per sample. Total RNA was extracted from PBMCs with Trizol reagent, with at least 6 micrograms obtained per sample. The percentages of naive CD45RAhigh/CD27high T cells were determined by flow cytometry on a PBMC aliquot from every donor. Study-wide findings and limitations: Conclusive comparison of naive and antigen-experienced compartments was prevented by the profiling of bulk unsorted PBMCs. Compared with the aged group, the long-lived group had more naive CD4+ T cells, fewer expanded clones and increased TCR diversity, a pattern suggesting age selection. A strong correlation was found between observed TCR beta diversity and the percentage of naive T cells measured by flow cytometry. Donor CMV infection status was unknown, potentially confounding age-related changes in expanded clonotypes. As age increased, observed TCR beta diversity per million T cells dropped in a roughly linear way, and a significant reduction was already evident by age roughly 40. Estimates of total diversity based on one million sequenced T cells were considered lower bounds and underestimates.

Libraries were built with 5' RACE. Data came from an Illumina HiSeq 2500. A second PCR of roughly 7 to 12 cycles was run with a J-beta primer mix and a sample-barcoded 5' primer. Each TCR beta cDNA molecule received a unique molecular identifier from a template-switch 5' adaptor carrying 12 random nucleotides. At least 2.5 million CDR3-containing paired-end reads were obtained from each sample. First-strand cDNA was synthesized from all RNA with the Mint cDNA synthesis kit, primed by a TRBC-specific oligonucleotide. Following uracil-DNA glycosylase treatment, all cDNA underwent a first 18-cycle PCR with the universal primers M1SS and BC2_uni_R. The source study handled its data this way. Each sample was normalized by randomly selecting 1 million high-quality reads, each carrying a distinct molecular identifier. Instead of being binned into consensus sequences, reads that shared molecular identifiers were thrown out. MiTCR, set to a Q25 quality threshold and the strictest error-elimination algorithm, was used for CDR3 identification, clonotype clustering and error correction. A nonparametric unseen species model with Euler transformation was used to estimate a lower bound on total TCR beta diversity. TCRdb reworked the public reads: Q25 trimming with fastp, MiXCR clone assembly, productive beta chains retained. Entries are consolidated by CDR3 protein sequence, retaining the most common genes and DNA. The V and J calls come from TCRdb's annotation, not from the publication. Within this sample are 1.2 million to 1.5 million distinct CDR3 sequences, with 42% of them counted one time only. The ten top clones hold 7% to 9% of the sample.

This clonotype turned up a few times. Its antigen remains undetermined. Base qualities were left out, and no much larger clone turns up one base away. Including the terminal cysteine and phenylalanine, the CDR3 comprises 15 residues. The kept DNA is CDR3 alone, 45 bases in frame from the first base. According to the germline V gene (reference sequence), CDR1 reads LGHDT and CDR2 reads YNNKEL. V is reduced by 0 bases and J by 3 bases, leaving a spacing of 12 bases between them. The chain joins TRBV3-1 to TRBJ2-7; no D gene can be assigned with confidence. This TCR derives from a young woman in good health. Sequenced sample: blood. The DNA sequence reads TGTGCCAGCAGCCAAGATGGGCTGGGGATCTACGAGCAGTACTTC. The translation is CASSQDGLGIYEQYF.